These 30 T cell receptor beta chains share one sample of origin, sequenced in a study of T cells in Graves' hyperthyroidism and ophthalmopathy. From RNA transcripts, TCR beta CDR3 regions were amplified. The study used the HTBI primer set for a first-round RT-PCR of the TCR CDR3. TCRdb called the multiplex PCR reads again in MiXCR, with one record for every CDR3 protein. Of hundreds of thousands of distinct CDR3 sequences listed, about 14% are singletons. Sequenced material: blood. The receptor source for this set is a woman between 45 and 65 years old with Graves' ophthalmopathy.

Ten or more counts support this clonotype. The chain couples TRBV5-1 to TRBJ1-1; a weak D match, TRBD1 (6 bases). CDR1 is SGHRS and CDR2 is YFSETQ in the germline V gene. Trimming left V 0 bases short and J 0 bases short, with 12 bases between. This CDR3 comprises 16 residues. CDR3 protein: CASSLEGGGMNTEAFF. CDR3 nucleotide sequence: TGCGCCAGCAGCTTGGAGGGGGGCGGGATGAACACTGAAGCTTTCTTT.

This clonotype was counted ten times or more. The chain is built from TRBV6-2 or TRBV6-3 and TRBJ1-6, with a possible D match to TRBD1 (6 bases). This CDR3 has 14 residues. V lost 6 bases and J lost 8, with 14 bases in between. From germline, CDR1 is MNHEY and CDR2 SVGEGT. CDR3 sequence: CASSTQGMDSPLHF. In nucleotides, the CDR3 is TGTGCCAGCAGCACACAGGGTATGGATTCACCCCTCCACTTT.

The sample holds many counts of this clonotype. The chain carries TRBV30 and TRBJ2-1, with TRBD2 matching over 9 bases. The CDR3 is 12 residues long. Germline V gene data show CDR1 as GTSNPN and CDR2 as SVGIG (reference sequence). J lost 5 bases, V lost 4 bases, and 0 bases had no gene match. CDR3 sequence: CAWTSGNNEQFF. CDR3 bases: TGTGCCTGGACTAGCGGGAACAATGAGCAGTTCTTC.

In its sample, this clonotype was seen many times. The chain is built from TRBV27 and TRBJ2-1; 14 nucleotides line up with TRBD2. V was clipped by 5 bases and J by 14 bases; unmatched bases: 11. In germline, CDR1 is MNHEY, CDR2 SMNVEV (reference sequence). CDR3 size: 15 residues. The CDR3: CASSPGLAGVGVKFF. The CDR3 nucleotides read TGTGCCAGCAGTCCGGGACTAGCGGGAGTTGGAGTTAAGTTCTTC.

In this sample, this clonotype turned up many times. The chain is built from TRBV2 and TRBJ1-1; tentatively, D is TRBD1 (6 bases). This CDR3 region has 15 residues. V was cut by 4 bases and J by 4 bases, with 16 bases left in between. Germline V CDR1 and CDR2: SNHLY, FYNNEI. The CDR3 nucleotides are TGTGCCAGCAGTGGTCTGGGGGCGTGGAGCACTGAAGCTTTCTTT. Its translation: CASSGLGAWSTEAFF.

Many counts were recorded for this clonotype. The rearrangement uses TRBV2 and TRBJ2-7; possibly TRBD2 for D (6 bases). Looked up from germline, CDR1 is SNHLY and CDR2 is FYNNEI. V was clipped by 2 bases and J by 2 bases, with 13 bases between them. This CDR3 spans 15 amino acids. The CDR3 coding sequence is TGTGCCAGCAGTGAATTTCCGGGGGAGACCTACGAGCAGTACTTC. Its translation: CASSEFPGETYEQYF.

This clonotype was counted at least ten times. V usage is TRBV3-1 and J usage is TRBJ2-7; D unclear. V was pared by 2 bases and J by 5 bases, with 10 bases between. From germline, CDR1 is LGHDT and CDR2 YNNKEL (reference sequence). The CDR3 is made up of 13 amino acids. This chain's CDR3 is CASSQFGLDEQYF. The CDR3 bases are TGTGCCAGCAGCCAATTTGGGCTGGACGAGCAGTACTTC.

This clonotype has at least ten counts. CDR3 in amino acids: CASSQDRGQETQYF. CDR3 in DNA: TGTGCCAGCAGTCAGGACAGGGGACAAGAGACCCAGTACTTC. The gene calls are TRBV2 and TRBJ2-5; TRBD1 matches at 9 bases. The CDR3 runs 14 residues. The trim removed 5 bases at V and 2 bases at J, leaving 3 bases unmatched. CDR1 and CDR2 (germline): SNHLY, FYNNEI.

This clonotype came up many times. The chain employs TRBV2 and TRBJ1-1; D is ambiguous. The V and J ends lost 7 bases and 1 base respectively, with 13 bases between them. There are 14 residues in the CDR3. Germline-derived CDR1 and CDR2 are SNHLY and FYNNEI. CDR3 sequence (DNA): TGTGCCAGCAATATCCTAGTCAAGAACACTGAAGCTTTCTTT. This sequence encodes CASNILVKNTEAFF. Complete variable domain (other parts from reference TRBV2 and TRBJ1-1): EPEVTQTPSHQVTQMGQEVILRCVPISNHLYFYWYRQILGQKVEFLVSFYNNEISEKSEIFDDQFSVERPDGSNFTLKIRSTKLEDSAMYFCASNILVKNTEAFFGQGTRLTVV.

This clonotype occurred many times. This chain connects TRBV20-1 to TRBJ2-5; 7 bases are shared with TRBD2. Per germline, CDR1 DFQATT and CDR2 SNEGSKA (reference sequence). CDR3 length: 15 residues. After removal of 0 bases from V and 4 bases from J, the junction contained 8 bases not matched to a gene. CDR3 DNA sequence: TGCAGTGCTAGAGATTTATCGGGGGAGGGAGAGACCCAGTACTTC. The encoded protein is CSARDLSGEGETQYF.

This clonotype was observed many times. The CDR3 DNA sequence: TGTGCCACCAGTGACCCCCGAGGTGTTCGGGAGCGGCAGTTCTTC. It yields the protein CATSDPRGVRERQFF. The chain uses TRBV24-1 and TRBJ2-1; weak D call: TRBD2 (6 bases). V dropped 4 bases and J dropped 12 bases, with 21 bases sitting between them. CDR3 length equals 15 residues. Germline assignment: CDR1 KGHDR and CDR2 SFDVKD.

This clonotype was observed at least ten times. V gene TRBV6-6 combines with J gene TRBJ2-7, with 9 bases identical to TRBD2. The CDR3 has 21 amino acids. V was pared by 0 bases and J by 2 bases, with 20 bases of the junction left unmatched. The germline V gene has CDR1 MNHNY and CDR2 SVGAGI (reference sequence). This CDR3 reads CASSYSIEGVAGGPSPYEQYF. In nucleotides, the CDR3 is TGTGCCAGCAGTTACTCGATAGAGGGGGTGGCGGGAGGGCCCTCCCCCTACGAGCAGTACTTC.

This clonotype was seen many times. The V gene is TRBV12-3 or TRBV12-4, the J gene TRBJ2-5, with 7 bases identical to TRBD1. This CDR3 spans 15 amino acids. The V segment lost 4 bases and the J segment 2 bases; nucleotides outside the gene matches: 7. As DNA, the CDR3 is TGTGCCAGCAGTTCCGGGACAGTTATTCAAGAGACCCAGTACTTC. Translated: CASSSGTVIQETQYF.

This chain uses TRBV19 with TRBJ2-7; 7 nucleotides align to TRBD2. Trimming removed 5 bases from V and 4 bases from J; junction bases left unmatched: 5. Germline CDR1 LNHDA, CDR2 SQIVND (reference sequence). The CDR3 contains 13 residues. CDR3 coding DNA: TGTGCCAGTAGTGCTGGGGGGGGATACGAGCAGTACTTC. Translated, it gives CASSAGGGYEQYF.

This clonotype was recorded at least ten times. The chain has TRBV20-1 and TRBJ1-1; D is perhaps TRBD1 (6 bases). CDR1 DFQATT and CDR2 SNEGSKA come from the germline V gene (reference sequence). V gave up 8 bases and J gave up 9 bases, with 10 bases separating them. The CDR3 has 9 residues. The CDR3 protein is CSPRGKAFF. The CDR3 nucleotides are TGCAGTCCCAGGGGTAAAGCTTTCTTT.

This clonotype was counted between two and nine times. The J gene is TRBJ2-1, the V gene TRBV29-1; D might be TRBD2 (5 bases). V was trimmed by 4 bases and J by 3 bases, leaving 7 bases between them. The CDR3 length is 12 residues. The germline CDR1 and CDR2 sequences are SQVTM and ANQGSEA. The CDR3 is CSVVGIYNEQFF. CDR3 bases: TGCAGCGTTGTCGGGATCTACAATGAGCAGTTCTTC.

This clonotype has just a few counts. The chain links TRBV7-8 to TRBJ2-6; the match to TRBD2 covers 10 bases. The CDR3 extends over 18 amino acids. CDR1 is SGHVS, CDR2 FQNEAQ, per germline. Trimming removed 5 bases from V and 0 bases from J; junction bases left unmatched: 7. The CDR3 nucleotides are TGTGCCAGCAGCCGAACTAGCGGGATCCCCTCTGGGGCCAACGTCCTGACTTTC. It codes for CASSRTSGIPSGANVLTF.

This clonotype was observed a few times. The CDR3: CASTGPPRGAEAFF. CDR3 in DNA: TGTGCCAGTACGGGGCCGCCCCGGGGGGCTGAAGCTTTCTTT. This chain connects TRBV19 to TRBJ1-1; tentatively, D is TRBD1 (5 bases). Per germline, CDR1 LNHDA and CDR2 SQIVND (reference sequence). This CDR3 region has 14 residues. V lost 7 bases and J 6 bases, leaving 18 bases between the germline ends.

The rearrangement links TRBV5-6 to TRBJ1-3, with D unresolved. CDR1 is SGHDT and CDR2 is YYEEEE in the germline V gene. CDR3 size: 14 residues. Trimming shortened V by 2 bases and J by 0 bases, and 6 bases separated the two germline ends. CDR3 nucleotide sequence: TGTGCCAGCAGCTTAAGGACCTCTGGAAACACCATATATTTT. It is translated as CASSLRTSGNTIYF. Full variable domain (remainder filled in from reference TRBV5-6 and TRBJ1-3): DAGVTQSPTHLIKTRGQQVTLRCSPKSGHDTVSWYQQALGQGPQFIFQYYEEEERQRGNFPDRFSGHQFPNYSSELNVNALLLGDSALYLCASSLRTSGNTIYFGEGSWLTVV.

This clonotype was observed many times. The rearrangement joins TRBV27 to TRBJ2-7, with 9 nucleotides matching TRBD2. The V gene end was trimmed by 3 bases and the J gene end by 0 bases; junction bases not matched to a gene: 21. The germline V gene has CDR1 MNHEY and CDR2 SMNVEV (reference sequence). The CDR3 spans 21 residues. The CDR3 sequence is CASSFLPPGTSWGGSSYEQYF. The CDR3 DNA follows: TGTGCCAGCAGTTTCTTACCACCAGGGACTAGCTGGGGGGGTAGCTCCTACGAGCAGTACTTC.

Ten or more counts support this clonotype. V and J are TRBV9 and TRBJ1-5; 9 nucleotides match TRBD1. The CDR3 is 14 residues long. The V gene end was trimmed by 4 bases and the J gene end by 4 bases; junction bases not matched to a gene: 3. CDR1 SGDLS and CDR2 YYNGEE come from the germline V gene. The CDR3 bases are TGTGCCAGCAGCCAACAGGGGGCTAATCAGCCCCAGCATTTT. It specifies CASSQQGANQPQHF.

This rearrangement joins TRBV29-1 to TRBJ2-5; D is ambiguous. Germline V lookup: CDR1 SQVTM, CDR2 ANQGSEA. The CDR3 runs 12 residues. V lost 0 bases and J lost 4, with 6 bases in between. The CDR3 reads CSVEDLGETQYF. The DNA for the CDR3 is TGCAGCGTTGAAGATCTTGGAGAGACCCAGTACTTC.

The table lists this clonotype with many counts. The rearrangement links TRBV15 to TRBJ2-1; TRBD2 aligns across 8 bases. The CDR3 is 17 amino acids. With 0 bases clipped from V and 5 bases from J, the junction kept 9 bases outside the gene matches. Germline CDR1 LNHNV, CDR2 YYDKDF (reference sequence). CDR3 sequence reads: CATSREYAGGNDNEQFF. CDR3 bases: TGTGCCACCAGCAGAGAATACGCGGGGGGTAATGACAATGAGCAGTTCTTC. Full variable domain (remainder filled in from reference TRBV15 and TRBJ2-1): DAMVIQNPRYQVTQFGKPVTLSCSQTLNHNVMYWYQQKSSQAPKLLFHYYDKDFNNEADTPDNFQSRRPNTSFCFLDIRSPGLGDTAMYLCATSREYAGGNDNEQFFGPGTRLTVL.

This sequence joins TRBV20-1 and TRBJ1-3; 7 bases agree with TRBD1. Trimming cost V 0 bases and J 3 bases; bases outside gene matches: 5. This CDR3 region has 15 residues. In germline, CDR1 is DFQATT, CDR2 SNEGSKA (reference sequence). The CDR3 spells CSAREAGGYGNTIYF. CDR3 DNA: TGCAGTGCTAGAGAGGCAGGGGGTTATGGAAACACCATATATTTT.

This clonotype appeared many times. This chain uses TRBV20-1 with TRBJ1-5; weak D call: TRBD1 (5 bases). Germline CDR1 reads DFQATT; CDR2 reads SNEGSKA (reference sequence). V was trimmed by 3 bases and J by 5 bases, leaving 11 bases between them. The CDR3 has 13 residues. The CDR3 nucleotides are TGCAGTGCTAGCCCCAGGGATTATCAGCCCCAGCATTTT. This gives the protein CSASPRDYQPQHF.

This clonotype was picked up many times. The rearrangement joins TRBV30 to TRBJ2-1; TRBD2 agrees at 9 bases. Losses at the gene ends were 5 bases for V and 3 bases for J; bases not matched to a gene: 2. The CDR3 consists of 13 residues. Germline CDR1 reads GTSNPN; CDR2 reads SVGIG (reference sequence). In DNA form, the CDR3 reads TGTGCCTGGGATAGCGGGAGCTACAATGAGCAGTTCTTC. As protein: CAWDSGSYNEQFF.

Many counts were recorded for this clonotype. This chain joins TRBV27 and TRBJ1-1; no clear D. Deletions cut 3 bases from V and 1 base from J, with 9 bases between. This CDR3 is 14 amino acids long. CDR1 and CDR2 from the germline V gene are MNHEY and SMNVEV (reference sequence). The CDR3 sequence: CASSFVAGNTEAFF. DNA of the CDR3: TGTGCCAGCAGTTTTGTGGCGGGGAACACTGAAGCTTTCTTT.

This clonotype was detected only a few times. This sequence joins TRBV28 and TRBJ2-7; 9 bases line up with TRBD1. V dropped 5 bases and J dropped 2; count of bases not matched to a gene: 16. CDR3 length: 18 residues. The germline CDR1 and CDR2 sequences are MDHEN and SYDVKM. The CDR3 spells CASSPDPVFRDRAYEQYF. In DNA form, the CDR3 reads TGTGCCAGCAGTCCGGACCCTGTTTTCCGGGACAGGGCCTACGAGCAGTACTTC.

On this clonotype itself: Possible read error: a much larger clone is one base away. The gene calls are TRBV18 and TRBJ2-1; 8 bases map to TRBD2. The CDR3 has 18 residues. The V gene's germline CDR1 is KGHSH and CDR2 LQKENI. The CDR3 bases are TGTGCCAGCTCACCGACCACAAGCGGGAGACGGGCCTACAATGAGCAGTCCTTC. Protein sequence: CASSPTTSGRRAYNEQSF.

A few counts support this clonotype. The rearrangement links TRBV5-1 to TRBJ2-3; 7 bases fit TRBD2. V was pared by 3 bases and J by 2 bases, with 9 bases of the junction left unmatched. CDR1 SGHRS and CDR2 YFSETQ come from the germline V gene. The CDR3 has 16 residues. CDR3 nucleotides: TGCGCCAGCAGCTCGGGATCGCTAGCGGACACAGATACGCAGTATTTT. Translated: CASSSGSLADTDTQYF.